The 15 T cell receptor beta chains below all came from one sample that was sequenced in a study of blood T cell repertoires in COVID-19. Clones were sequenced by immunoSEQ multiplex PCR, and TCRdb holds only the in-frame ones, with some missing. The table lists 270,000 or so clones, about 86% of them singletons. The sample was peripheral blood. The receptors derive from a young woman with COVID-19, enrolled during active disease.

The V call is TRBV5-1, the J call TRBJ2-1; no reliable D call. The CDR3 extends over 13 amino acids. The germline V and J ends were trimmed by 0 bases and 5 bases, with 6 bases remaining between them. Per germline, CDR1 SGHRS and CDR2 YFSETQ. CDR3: CASSLVVDNEQFF. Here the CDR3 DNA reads TGCGCCAGCAGCTTGGTCGTTGACAATGAGCAGTTCTTC.

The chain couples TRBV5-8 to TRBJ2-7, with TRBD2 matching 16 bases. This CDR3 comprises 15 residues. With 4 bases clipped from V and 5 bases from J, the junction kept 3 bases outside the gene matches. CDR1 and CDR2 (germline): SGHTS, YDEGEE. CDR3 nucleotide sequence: TGTGCCAGCAGCACCGGGACTAGCGGGGGGGACGAGCAGTACTTC. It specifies CASSTGTSGGDEQYF.

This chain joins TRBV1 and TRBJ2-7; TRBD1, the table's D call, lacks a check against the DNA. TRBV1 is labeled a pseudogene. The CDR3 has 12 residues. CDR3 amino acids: CTSSCPGRQQYF. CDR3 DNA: TGCACCAGCAGTTGTCCAGGCCGCCAGCAGTACTTC.

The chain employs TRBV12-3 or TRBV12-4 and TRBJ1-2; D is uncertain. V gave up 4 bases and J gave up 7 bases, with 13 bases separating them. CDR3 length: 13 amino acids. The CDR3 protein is CASSSGGSGGYTF. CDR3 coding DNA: TGTGCCAGCAGTTCCGGCGGATCTGGTGGCTACACCTTC.

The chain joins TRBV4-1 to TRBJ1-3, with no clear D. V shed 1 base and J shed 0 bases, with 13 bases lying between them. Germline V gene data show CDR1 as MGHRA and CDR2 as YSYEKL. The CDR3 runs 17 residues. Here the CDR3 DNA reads TGCGCCAGCAGCCAAGTGGAGGTACCATCCTCTGGAAACACCATATATTTT. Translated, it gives CASSQVEVPSSGNTIYF.

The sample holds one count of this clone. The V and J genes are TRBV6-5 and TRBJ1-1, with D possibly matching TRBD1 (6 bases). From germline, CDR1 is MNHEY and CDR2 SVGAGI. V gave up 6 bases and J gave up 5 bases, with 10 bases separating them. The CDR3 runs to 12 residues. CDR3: CASREGGTEAFF. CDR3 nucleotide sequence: TGTGCCAGCAGGGAGGGGGGGACTGAAGCTTTCTTT.

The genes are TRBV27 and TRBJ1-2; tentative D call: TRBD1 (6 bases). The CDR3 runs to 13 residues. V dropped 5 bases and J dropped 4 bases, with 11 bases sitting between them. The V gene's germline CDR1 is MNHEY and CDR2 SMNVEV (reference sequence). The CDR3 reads CASSITGLYGYTF. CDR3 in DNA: TGTGCCAGCAGTATAACAGGGCTCTATGGCTACACCTTC.

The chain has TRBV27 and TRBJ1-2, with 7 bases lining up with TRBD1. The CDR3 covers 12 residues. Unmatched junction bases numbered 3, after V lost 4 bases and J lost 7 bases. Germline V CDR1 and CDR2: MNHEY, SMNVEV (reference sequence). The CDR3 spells CASSSTGIGYTF. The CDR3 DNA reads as TGTGCCAGCAGTTCGACAGGGATTGGCTACACCTTC.

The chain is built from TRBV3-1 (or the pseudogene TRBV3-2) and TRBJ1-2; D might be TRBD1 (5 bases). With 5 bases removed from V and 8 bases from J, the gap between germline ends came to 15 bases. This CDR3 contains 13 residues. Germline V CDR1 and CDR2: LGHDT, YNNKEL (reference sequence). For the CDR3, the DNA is TGTGCCAGCAGCGAAGCCTCAGGGAGGGGCTACACCTTC. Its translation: CASSEASGRGYTF.

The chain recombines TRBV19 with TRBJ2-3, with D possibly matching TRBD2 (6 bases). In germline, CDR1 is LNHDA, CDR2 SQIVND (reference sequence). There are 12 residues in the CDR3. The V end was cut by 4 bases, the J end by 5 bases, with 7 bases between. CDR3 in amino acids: CASSRGEDTQYF. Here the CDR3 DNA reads TGTGCCAGTAGTAGGGGGGAAGATACGCAGTATTTT.

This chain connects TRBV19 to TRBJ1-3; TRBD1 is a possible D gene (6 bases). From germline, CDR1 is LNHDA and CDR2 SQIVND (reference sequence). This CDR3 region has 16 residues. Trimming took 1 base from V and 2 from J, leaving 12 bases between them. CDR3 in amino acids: CASSIVGGKTGNTIYF. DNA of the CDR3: TGTGCCAGTAGTATAGTAGGGGGAAAAACTGGAAACACCATATATTTT.

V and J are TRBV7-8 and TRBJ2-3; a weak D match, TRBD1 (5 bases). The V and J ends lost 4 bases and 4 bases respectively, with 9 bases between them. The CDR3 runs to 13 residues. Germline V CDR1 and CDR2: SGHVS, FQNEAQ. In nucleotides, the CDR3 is TGTGCCAGCAGCTACAGGACCGCAGATACGCAGTATTTT. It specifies CASSYRTADTQYF. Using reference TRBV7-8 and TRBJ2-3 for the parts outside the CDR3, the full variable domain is GAGVSQSPRYKVAKRGQDVALRCDPISGHVSLFWYQQALGQGPEFLTYFQNEAQLDKSGLPSDRFFAERPEGSVSTLKIQRTQQEDSAVYLCASSYRTADTQYFGPGTRLTVL.

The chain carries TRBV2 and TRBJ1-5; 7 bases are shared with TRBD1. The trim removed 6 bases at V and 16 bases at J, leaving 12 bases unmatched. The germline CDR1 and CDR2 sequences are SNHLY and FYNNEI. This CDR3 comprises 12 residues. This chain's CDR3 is CASSEQTGPVHF. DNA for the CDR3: TGTGCCAGCAGCGAGCAGACAGGGCCCGTACATTTT.

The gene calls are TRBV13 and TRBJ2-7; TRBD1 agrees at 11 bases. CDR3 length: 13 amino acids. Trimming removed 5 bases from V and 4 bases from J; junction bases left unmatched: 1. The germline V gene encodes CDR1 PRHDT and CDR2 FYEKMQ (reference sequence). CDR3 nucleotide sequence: TGTGCCAGCAGCGGGGACAGGGGGTACGAGCAGTACTTC. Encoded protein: CASSGDRGYEQYF.

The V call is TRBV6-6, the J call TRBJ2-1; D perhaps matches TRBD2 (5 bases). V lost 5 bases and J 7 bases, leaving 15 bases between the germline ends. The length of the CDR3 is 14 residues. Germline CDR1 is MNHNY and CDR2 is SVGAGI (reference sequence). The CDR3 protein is CASSPWRSNNEQFF. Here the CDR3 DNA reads TGTGCCAGCAGTCCTTGGAGGTCTAATAATGAGCAGTTCTTC.